This paragraph reports one T cell receptor (beta chain). The data belong to a study of tissue T cells after allogeneic stem cell transplantation. Whole-study context: Samples with visible lymphocytes on H&E were prioritized for sequencing.

Libraries were prepared by immunoSEQ multiplex PCR; TCRdb keeps only in-frame clonotypes and omits some of them. The table includes approximately 520 clones, approximately 49% detected once. This TCR was recovered from a female patient aged 40-70 years with steroid-refractory graft-versus-host disease after an allogeneic stem cell transplant. Some T cells may have originated in the graft donor. Sequencing used skin, obtained at autopsy.

The CDR3 region has the DNA TGTGCCAGCAGCCAACCCCTCCTTTTTACTAGTCTGGACACTGAAGCTTTCTTT. This encodes CASSQPLLFTSLDTEAFF. J is TRBJ1-1 and V is TRBV4-2; no clear D gene. The V and J ends lost 2 bases and 3 bases respectively, with 22 bases between them. CDR1 LGHNA and CDR2 YNFKEQ come from the germline V gene. The CDR3 loop spans 18 amino acids.